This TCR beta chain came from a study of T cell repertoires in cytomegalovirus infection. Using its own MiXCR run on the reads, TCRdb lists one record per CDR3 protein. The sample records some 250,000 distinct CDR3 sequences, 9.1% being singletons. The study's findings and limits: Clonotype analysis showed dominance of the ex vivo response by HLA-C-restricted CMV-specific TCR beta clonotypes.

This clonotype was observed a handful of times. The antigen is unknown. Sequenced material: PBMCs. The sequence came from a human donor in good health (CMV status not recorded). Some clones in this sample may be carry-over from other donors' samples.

The CDR3 sequence is CASSLREQTYEQYF. DNA for the CDR3: TGTGCCAGCTCACTACGGGAACAAACCTACGAGCAGTACTTC. J is TRBJ2-7 and V is TRBV6-2 or TRBV6-3, with D perhaps matching TRBD2 (5 bases). In germline, CDR1 is MNHEY, CDR2 SVGEGT. The CDR3 is 14 amino acids. Deletions cut 8 bases from V and 2 bases from J, with 16 bases between.